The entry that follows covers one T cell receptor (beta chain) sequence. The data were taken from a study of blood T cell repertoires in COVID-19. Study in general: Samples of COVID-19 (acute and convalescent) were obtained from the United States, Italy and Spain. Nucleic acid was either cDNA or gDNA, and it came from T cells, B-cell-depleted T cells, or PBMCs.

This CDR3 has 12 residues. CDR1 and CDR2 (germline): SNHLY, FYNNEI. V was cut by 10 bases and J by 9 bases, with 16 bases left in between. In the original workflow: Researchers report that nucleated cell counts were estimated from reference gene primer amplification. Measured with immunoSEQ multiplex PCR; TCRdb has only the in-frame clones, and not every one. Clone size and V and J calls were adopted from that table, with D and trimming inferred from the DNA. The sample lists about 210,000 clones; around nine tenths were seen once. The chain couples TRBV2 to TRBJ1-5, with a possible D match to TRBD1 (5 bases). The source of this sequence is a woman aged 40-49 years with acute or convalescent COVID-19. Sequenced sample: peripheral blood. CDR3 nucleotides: TGTGCCACCCATCAGGAGGGGAGGCCCCAGCATTTT. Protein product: CATHQEGRPQHF.